A single T cell receptor (beta chain) is shown here with its context. The antigen remains undetermined. Per the germline V gene, CDR1 is GTSNPN and CDR2 is SVGIG (reference sequence). V lost 2 bases and J 5 bases, leaving 10 bases between the germline ends. The length of the CDR3 is 13 residues. The data derive from a study of naive and memory T cell subsets. An equimolar mix of two oligonucleotides served as the beta constant-region primer for TRBC1 and TRBC2. Ligated cDNA was amplified by four rounds of PCR with nested alpha and beta constant-region primers and SP2. From the UMI-ligation and nested PCR reads, TCRdb called clonotypes with MiXCR, one entry per CDR3 protein. The data contain roughly 130,000 distinct CDR3 sequences, 36% of them singletons. Whole-study results and caveats: RNA-based TCR counts may shift with T cell activation and differentiation.

The genes are TRBV30 and TRBJ2-1; D possibly matches TRBD1 or TRBD2 (5 bases each). Input material: central memory CD4+ T cells from blood. The receptor was derived from a human donor in good health. CDR3 nucleotide sequence: TGTGCCTGGAGTTGGGGGTGGGACAATGAGCAGTTCTTC. It yields the protein CAWSWGWDNEQFF. Using reference TRBV30 and TRBJ2-1 for the parts outside the CDR3, the full variable domain is SQTIHQWPATLVQPVGSPLSLECTVEGTSNPNLYWYRQAAGRGLQLLFYSVGIGQISSEVPQNLSASRPQDRQFILSSKKLLLSDSGFYLCAWSWGWDNEQFFGPGTRLTVL.